This TCR beta chain was obtained from a study of CD8 T cells in Susac syndrome. Those who served as multiple sclerosis controls were treatment-naive patients with stable or active relapsing-remitting disease. Per the germline V gene, CDR1 is SGHTA and CDR2 is FQGTGA. The CDR3 is made up of 19 amino acids. J was trimmed by 2 bases and V by 5 bases; bases with no gene match: 10. The authors reverse transcribed about 0.5 to 1 ug RNA with random hexamers. An immunoSEQ multiplex PCR amplified TCR beta CDR3 over 54 Vbeta and 13 Jbeta. TCRdb re-called the immunoSEQ multiplex PCR reads with MiXCR, one entry per CDR3 protein. The sample has some 110,000 distinct CDR3 sequences, more than 85% seen once.

This TCR came from a human donor with multiple sclerosis. This sequence joins TRBV7-3 and TRBJ2-2, with 14 bases fitting TRBD2. The specimen was CD4+ T cells from PBMCs. CDR3 in DNA: TGTGCCAGCAGCCTATCGCCCGGACTAGCGGGGGGTAACACCGGGGAGCTGTTTTTT. It codes for CASSLSPGLAGGNTGELFF.